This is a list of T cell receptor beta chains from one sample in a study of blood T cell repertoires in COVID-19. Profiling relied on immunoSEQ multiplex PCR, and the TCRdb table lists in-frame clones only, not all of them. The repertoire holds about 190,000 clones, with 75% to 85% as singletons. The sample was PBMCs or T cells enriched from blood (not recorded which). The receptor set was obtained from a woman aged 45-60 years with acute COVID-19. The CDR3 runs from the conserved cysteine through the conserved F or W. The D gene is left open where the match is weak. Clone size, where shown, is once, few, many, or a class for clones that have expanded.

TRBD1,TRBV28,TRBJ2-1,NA,TGTGCCAGTTTAACCTCCGGACAGGGTTACAATGAGCAGTTCTTC,CASLTSGQGYNEQFF
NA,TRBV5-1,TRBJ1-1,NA,TGCGCCAGCAGCTTGTATGCAGGAGGTACGAACACTGAAGCTTTCTTT,CASSLYAGGTNTEAFF
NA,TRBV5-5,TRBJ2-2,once,TGTGCCAGCAGCTTTTCCCCCGGCGGGGAGCTGTTTTTT,CASSFSPGGELFF
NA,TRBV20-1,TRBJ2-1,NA,TGCAGTGCTAGTAAGGGCCTAGGGGGGGCCCAGGAGCAGTTCTTC,CSASKGLGGAQEQFF
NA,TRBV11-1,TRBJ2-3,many,TGTGCCAGCAGCTTACGAGGAGGGTTGAGGGCAGATACGCAGTATTTT,CASSLRGGLRADTQYF
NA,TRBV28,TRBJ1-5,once,TGTGCCAGCACTTTACCCAGATACCCGAGGAATCAGCCCCAGCATTTT,CASTLPRYPRNQPQHF
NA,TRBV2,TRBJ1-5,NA,TGTGCAGAGGGGAGGGGAGACAATCAGCCCCAGCATTTT,CAEGRGDNQPQHF
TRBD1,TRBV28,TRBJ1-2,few,TGTGCCAGCATTGACAGGGCTTATGGCTACACCTTC,CASIDRAYGYTF
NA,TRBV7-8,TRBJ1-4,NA,TGTGCCAGCAGCCCTAGAATCACTAATGAAAAACTGTTTTTT,CASSPRITNEKLFF
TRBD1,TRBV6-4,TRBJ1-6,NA,TGTGCCAGCAGTGAGGGGGACAGGCGAACCCTCCACTTT,CASSEGDRRTLHF
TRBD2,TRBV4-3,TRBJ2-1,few,TGCGCCAGCAGCCAAGAGTCATTCGGGGGGGGCGGGTCCTACAATGAGCAGTTCTTC,CASSQESFGGGGSYNEQFF
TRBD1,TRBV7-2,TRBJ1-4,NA,TGTGCCAGCAGAGCAGGGGGCCGGCAAGAAAAACTGTTTTTT,CASRAGGRQEKLFF
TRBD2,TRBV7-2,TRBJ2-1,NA,TGTGCCAGCAGCTTAGATGGCGGGGGTTACAATGAGCAGTTCTTC,CASSLDGGGYNEQFF
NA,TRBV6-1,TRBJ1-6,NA,TGTGCCAGCAGTGAAACCTCCGGACTTGACCCCCTCCACTTT,CASSETSGLDPLHF
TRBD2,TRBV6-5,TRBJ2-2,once,TGTGCCAGCAGTTACAGTGGGACGGGGGGGCGCGGGGAGCTGTTTTTT,CASSYSGTGGRGELFF
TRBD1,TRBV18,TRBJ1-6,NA,TGTGCCAGCTCACCAACAGGGGGGTCTTCACCCCTCCACTTT,CASSPTGGSSPLHF
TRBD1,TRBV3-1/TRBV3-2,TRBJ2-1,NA,TGTGCCAGCAGCCAAACGGGACAGGGGGCAAGTGAGCAGTTCTTC,CASSQTGQGASEQFF
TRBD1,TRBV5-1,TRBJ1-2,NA,TGCGCCAGCAGCCGGGACAGGGGGAATACCCTCTATGGCTACACCTTC,CASSRDRGNTLYGYTF
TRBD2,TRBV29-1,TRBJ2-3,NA,TGCAGCGTTGCCCGTCTGGCTAGCGGGGGCACAGATACGCAGTATTTT,CSVARLASGGTDTQYF
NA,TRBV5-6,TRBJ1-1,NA,TGTGCCAGCAGCTTGGCCCCAGGGAACACTGAAGCTTTCTTT,CASSLAPGNTEAFF
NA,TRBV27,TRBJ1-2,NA,TGTGCCAGCAGTCTGGACTCTCCGGAAGGCGGTGGCTACACCTTC,CASSLDSPEGGGYTF
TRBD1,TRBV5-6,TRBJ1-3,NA,TGTGCCAGCAGCTTGTGGCTCCCGACAGGGCTCGGAAACACCATATATTTT,CASSLWLPTGLGNTIYF
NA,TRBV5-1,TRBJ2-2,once,TGCGCCAGCAGCTTGCCAGGGGCGACGACCGGGGAGCTGTTTTTT,CASSLPGATTGELFF
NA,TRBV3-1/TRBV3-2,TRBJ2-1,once,TGTGCCAGCAGCCAAGTGGGATTCGGACTTAGCTCCTACAATGAGCAGTTCTTC,CASSQVGFGLSSYNEQFF
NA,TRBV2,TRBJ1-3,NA,TGTGCCAGCAGTGATCCGGTCTCTGGAAACACCATATATTTT,CASSDPVSGNTIYF
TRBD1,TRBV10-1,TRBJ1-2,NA,TGCGCCAGCAGTGCGACAGGGCCATATGGCTACACCTTC,CASSATGPYGYTF
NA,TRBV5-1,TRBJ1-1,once,TGCGCCAGCAGCTTTACCGACAGGCAGGGGGCTTTCTTT,CASSFTDRQGAFF
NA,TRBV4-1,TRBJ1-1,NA,TGCGCCAGCAGCCAAGATTCAGAGGTGGGGAACACTGAAGCTTTCTTT,CASSQDSEVGNTEAFF
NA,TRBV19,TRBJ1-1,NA,TGTGCCAGTGGGCCCCGCGGATCAAGCGCGGGGGGAGTAAGGACTGAAGCTTTCTTT,CASGPRGSSAGGVRTEAFF
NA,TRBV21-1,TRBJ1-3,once,TGTGCCAGCAGCAAAGAGAGGCAACCCGGAAACACCATATATTTT,CASSKERQPGNTIYF
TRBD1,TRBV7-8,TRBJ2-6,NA,TGTGCCAGCAGCCAAACCCCGACAGGGACTGGGGCCAACGTCCTGACTTTC,CASSQTPTGTGANVLTF
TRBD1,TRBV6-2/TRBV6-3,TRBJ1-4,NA,TGTGCCAGCAGTGACAGGGGGCCCGCTGCAACTAATGAAAAACTGTTTTTT,CASSDRGPAATNEKLFF
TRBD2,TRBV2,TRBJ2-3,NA,TGTGCCAGCAGTAATAGCGGGGGGGCTCGAGATACGCAGTATTTT,CASSNSGGARDTQYF
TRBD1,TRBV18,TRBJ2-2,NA,TGTGCCAGCTCACCCAACCAAGGACAGGGCTTTACCGGGGAGCTGTTTTTT,CASSPNQGQGFTGELFF